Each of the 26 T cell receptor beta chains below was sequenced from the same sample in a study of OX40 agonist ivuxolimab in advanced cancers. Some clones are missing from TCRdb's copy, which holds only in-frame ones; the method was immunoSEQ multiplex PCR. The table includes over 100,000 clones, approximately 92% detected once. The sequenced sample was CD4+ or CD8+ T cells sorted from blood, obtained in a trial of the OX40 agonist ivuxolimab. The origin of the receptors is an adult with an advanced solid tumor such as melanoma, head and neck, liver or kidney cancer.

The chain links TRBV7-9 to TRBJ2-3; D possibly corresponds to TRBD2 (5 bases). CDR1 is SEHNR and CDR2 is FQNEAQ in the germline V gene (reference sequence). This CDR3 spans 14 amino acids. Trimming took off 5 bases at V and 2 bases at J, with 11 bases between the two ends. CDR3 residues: CASSLGVATDTQYF. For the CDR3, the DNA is TGTGCCAGCAGCCTCGGGGTGGCCACAGATACGCAGTATTTT.

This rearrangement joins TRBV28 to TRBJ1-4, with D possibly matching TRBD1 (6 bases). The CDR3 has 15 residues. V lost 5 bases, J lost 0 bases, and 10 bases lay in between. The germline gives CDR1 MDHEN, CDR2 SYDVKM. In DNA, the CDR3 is TGTGCCAGCAGTCAGACAGGATCAACTAATGAAAAACTGTTTTTT. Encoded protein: CASSQTGSTNEKLFF. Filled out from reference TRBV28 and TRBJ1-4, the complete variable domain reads DVKVTQSSRYLVKRTGEKVFLECVQDMDHENMFWYRQDPGLGLRLIYFSYDVKMKEKGDIPEGYSVSREKKERFSLILESASTNQTSMYLCASSQTGSTNEKLFFGSGTQLSVL.

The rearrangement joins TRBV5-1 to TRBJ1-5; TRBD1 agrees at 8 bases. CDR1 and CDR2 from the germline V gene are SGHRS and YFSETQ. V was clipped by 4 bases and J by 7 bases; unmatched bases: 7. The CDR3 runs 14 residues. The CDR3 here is CASSPGGAGQPQHF. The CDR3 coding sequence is TGCGCCAGCAGCCCAGGGGGCGCGGGCCAGCCCCAGCATTTT. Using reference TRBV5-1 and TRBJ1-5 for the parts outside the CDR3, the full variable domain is KAGVTQTPRYLIKTRGQQVTLSCSPISGHRSVSWYQQTPGQGLQFLFEYFSETQRNKGNFPGRFSGRQFSNSRSEMNVSTLELGDSALYLCASSPGGAGQPQHFGDGTRLSIL.

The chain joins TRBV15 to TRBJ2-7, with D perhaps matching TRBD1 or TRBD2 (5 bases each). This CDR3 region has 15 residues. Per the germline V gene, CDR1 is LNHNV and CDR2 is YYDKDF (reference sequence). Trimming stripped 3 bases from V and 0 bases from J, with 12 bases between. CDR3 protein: CATSRLAGSSYEQYF. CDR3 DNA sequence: TGTGCCACCAGCAGGTTAGCAGGGAGCTCCTACGAGCAGTACTTC.

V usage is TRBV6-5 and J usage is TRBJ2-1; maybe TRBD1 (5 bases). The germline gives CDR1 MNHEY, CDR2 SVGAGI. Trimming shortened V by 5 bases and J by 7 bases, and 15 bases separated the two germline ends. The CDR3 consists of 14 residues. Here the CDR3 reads CASSVVGAKNEQFF. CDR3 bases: TGTGCCAGCAGTGTCGTAGGGGCCAAGAATGAGCAGTTCTTC.

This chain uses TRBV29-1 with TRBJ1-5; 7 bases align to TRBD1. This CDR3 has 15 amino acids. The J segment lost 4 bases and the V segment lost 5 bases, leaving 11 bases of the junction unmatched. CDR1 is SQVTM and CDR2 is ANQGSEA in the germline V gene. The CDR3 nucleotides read TGCAGCGTTCGCGAGACAGGGTTAGGGAATCAGCCCCAGCATTTT. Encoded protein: CSVRETGLGNQPQHF.

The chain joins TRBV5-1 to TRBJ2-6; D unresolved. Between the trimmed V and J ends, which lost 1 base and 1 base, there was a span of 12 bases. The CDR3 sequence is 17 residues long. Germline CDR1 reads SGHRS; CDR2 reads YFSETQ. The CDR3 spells CASSLIWVTSGANVLTF. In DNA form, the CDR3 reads TGCGCCAGCAGCTTGATTTGGGTGACTTCTGGGGCCAACGTCCTGACTTTC.

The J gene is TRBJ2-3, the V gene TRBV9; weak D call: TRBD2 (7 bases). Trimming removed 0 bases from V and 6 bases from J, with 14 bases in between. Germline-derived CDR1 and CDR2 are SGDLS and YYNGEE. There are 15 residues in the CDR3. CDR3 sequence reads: CASSVEGGQWDTQYF. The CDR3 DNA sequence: TGTGCCAGCAGCGTAGAGGGGGGGCAGTGGGATACGCAGTATTTT.

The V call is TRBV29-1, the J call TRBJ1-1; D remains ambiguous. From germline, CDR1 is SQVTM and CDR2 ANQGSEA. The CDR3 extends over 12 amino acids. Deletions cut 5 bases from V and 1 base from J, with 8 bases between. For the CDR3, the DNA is TGCAGCGTTTATACCGGGAACACTGAAGCTTTCTTT. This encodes CSVYTGNTEAFF.

The CDR3 nucleotides are TGTGCCAGCAGCGACAAGACCGGGGCAGATACGCAGTATTTT. Its translation: CASSDKTGADTQYF. The chain carries TRBV7-2 and TRBJ2-3; a weak D match, TRBD2 (5 bases). This CDR3 comprises 14 residues. V shed 5 bases and J shed 4 bases, with 13 bases lying between them. Germline CDR1 is SGHTA and CDR2 is FQGNSA.

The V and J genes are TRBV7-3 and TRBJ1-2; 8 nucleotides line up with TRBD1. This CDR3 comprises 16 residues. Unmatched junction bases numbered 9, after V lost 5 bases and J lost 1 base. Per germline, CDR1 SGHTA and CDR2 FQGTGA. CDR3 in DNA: TGTGCCAGCAGCCAGAACCAGGGGGCCCTTAACTATGGCTACACCTTC. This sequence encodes CASSQNQGALNYGYTF. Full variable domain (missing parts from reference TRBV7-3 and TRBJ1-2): GAGVSQTPSNKVTEKGKYVELRCDPISGHTALYWYRQSLGQGPEFLIYFQGTGAADDSGLPNDRFFAVRPEGSVSTLKIQRTERGDSAVYLCASSQNQGALNYGYTFGSGTRLTVV.

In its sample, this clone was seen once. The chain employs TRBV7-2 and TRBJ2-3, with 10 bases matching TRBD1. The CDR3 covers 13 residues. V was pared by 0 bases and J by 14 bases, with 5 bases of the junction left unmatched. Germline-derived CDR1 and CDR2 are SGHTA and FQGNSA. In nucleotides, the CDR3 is TGTGCCAGCAGCTTAGCGGGGACAGGGGAGATGTATTTT. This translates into CASSLAGTGEMYF.

The CDR3 loop reads CASSRVASSYEQYF. The CDR3 DNA follows: TGTGCCAGCAGCCGAGTGGCCAGCTCCTACGAGCAGTACTTC. The V and J genes are TRBV11-2 and TRBJ2-7; D call uncertain. The germline V gene encodes CDR1 SGHAT and CDR2 FQNNGV. The CDR3 spans 14 residues. The ends were cut back, 5 bases at V and 0 bases at J, with 11 bases in the middle.

Here the CDR3 DNA reads TGTGCCTGGACGGAGGGCGGCTTAAAAAACATTCAGTACTTC. Residues: CAWTEGGLKNIQYF. V and J are TRBV30 and TRBJ2-4, with D perhaps matching TRBD2 (6 bases). Germline assignment: CDR1 GTSNPN and CDR2 SVGIG (reference sequence). The CDR3 contains 14 residues. Trimming pared 4 bases from V and 4 bases from J, leaving 14 bases between.

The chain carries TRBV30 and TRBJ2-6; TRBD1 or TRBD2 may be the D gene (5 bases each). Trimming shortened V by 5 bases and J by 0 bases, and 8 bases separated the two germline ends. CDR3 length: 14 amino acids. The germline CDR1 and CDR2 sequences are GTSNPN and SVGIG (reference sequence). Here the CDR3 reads CAWGAGSGANVLTF. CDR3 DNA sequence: TGTGCCTGGGGGGCGGGCTCTGGGGCCAACGTCCTGACTTTC.

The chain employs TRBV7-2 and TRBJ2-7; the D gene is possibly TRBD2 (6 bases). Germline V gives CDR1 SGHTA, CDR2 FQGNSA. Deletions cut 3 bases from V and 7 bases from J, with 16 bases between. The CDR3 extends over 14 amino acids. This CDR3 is CASSFRGTLGEQYF. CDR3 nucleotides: TGTGCCAGCAGCTTTCGCGGGACCTTGGGGGAGCAGTACTTC.

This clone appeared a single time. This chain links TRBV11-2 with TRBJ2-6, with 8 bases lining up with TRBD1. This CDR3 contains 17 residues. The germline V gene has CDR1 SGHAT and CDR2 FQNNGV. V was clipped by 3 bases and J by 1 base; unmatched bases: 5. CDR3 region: CASSLDRDPSGANVLTF. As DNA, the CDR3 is TGTGCCAGCAGCTTGGACAGGGATCCTTCTGGGGCCAACGTCCTGACTTTC. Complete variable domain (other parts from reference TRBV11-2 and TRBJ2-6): EAGVAQSPRYKIIEKRQSVAFWCNPISGHATLYWYQQILGQGPKLLIQFQNNGVVDDSQLPKDRFSAERLKGVDSTLKIQPAKLEDSAVYLCASSLDRDPSGANVLTFGAGSRLTVL.

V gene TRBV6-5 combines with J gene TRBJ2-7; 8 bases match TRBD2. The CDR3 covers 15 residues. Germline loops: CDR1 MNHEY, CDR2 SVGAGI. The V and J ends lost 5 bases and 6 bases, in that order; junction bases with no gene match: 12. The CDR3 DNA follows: TGTGCCAGCAGTCGAGTCGGGGGGGCCTCTCCCGAGCAGTACTTC. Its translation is CASSRVGGASPEQYF.

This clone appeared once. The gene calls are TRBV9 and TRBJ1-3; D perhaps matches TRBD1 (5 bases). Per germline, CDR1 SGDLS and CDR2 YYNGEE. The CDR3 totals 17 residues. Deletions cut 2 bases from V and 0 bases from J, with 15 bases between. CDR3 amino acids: CASSVRLQVPSGNTIYF. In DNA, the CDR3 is TGTGCCAGCAGCGTGAGACTACAGGTCCCCTCTGGAAACACCATATATTTT. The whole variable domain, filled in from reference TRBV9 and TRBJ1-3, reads DSGVTQTPKHLITATGQRVTLRCSPRSGDLSVYWYQQSLDQGLQFLIQYYNGEERAKGNILERFSAQQFPDLHSELNLSSLELGDSALYFCASSVRLQVPSGNTIYFGEGSWLTVV.

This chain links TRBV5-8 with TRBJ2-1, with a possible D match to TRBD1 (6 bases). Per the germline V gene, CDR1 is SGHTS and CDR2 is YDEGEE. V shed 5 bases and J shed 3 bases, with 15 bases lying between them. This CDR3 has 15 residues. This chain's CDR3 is CASSLQGNVYNEQFF. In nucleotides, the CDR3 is TGTGCCAGCAGTTTACAGGGTAATGTCTACAATGAGCAGTTCTTC.

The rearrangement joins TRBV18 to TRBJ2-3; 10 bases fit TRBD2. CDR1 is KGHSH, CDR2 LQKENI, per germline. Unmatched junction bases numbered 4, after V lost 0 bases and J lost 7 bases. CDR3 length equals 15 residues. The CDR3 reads CASSPPGTSANTQYF. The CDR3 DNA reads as TGTGCCAGCTCACCACCTGGGACTAGCGCGAATACGCAGTATTTT.

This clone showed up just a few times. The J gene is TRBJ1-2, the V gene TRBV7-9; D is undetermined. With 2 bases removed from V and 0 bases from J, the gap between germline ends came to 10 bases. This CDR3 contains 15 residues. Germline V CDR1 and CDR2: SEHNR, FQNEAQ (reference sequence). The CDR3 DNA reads TGTGCCAGCAGCTTAAAAGATGGGGCTAACTATGGCTACACCTTC. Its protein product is CASSLKDGANYGYTF. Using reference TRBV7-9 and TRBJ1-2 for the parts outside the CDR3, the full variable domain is DTGVSQNPRHKITKRGQNVTFRCDPISEHNRLYWYRQTLGQGPEFLTYFQNEAQLEKSRLLSDRFSAERPKGSFSTLEIQRTEQGDSAMYLCASSLKDGANYGYTFGSGTRLTVV.

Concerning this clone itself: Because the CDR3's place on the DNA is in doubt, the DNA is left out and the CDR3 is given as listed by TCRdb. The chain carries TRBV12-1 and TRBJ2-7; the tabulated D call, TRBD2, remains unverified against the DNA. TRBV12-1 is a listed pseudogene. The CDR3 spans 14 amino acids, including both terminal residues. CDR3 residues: CASSFAGGSYEQYF.

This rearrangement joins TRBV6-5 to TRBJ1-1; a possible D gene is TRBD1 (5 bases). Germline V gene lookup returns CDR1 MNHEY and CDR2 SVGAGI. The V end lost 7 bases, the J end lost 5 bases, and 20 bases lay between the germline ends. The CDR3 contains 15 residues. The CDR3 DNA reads TGTGCCAGCATTAACGAGGGACCCGGGTGGACTGAAGCTTTCTTT. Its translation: CASINEGPGWTEAFF.

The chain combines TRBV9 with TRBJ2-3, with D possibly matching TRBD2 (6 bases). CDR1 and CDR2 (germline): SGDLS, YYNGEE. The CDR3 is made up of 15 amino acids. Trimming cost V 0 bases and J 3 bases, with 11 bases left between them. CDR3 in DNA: TGTGCCAGCAGCGTAGGAGCGGGCGGAACAGATACGCAGTATTTT. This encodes CASSVGAGGTDTQYF.

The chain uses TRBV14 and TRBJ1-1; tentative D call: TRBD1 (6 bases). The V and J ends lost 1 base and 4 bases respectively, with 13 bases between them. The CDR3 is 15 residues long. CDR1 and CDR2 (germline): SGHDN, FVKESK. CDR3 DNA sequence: TGTGCCAGCAGCCAAGGCCAAGGGGGTGTCACTGAAGCTTTCTTT. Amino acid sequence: CASSQGQGGVTEAFF.